This TCR beta chain was recovered during a study of blood T cell repertoires in COVID-19. Looking at the study overall: Samples came from the United States, Italy and Spain, spanning acute and convalescent COVID-19. PBMCs, B-cell-depleted T cells, or T cells were the source of the cDNA or gDNA that made up the material.

Study processing details: Amplification of reference gene primers provided the estimated nucleated cell counts. Clones were sequenced by immunoSEQ multiplex PCR, and TCRdb holds only the in-frame ones, with some missing. Clone size and V and J calls were adopted from that table, with D and trimming inferred from the DNA. This table holds under 250,000 clones, around 81% found once. The CDR3 runs 14 residues. Germline trimming cut 6 bases from V and 5 bases from J; bases unmatched to any gene: 8. In germline, CDR1 is SQVTM, CDR2 ANQGSEA. The chain couples TRBV29-1 to TRBJ1-1, with 11 positions matching TRBD1. The material sequenced was peripheral blood. The sequence was collected from a human donor in a cohort sampled during active COVID-19. CDR3 sequence reads: CSVATGTGGTEAFF. CDR3 nucleotides: TGCAGCGTAGCTACCGGGACAGGGGGGACTGAAGCTTTCTTT.